Presented here are 22 T cell receptor beta chains from one specimen sequenced in a study of T-cell memory formation after mild COVID-19. TCRdb recomputed calls from the 5' RACE reads with MiXCR, one row per CDR3 protein. Among some 48,000 distinct CDR3 sequences, around 12% were seen once, and the ten largest hold more than 20%. Material: PBMCs or a T cell subset sorted from them (not recorded which). These receptors all come from a man between 18 and 29 years old who had mild COVID-19 (a few samples of this study predate the infection). Cell type and time point are not known.

The chain is built from TRBV3-1 and TRBJ1-5; 11 positions match TRBD1. Germline CDR1 is LGHDT and CDR2 is YNNKEL (reference sequence). The J segment lost 7 bases and the V segment lost 3 bases, leaving 2 bases of the junction unmatched. The CDR3 has 14 amino acids. The CDR3 sequence: CASSHGTGGQPQHF. CDR3 coding DNA: TGTGCCAGCAGCCATGGGACAGGGGGACAGCCCCAGCATTTT.

The sample holds many counts of this clonotype. The rearrangement links TRBV5-1 to TRBJ2-5, with D possibly being TRBD1 (6 bases). The V gene lost 3 bases and the J gene lost 5 bases, with 20 bases spanning the gap. CDR3 length equals 16 residues. CDR1 and CDR2 (germline): SGHRS, YFSETQ. CDR3: CASSYPDRWIKETQYF. DNA of the CDR3: TGCGCCAGCAGCTATCCCGACAGGTGGATCAAGGAGACCCAGTACTTC.

The table lists this clonotype with a few counts. The chain has TRBV7-2 and TRBJ2-3, with D possibly being TRBD1 or TRBD2 (5 bases each). V dropped 5 bases and J dropped 6 bases, with 9 bases sitting between them. CDR3 length: 12 amino acids. The germline CDR1 and CDR2 sequences are SGHTA and FQGNSA. CDR3 loop: CASSPEGDTQYF. CDR3 nucleotides: TGTGCCAGCAGCCCAGAGGGGGATACGCAGTATTTT.

This clonotype came up many times. This rearrangement joins TRBV6-5 to TRBJ2-2; 8 nucleotides agree with TRBD1. V gave up 6 bases and J gave up 3 bases; unmatched junction bases: 6. The CDR3 has 15 amino acids. The germline CDR1 and CDR2 sequences are MNHEY and SVGAGI. The CDR3 loop is CASRLPDRDTGELFF. The CDR3 DNA reads as TGTGCCAGCAGACTCCCGGACAGGGACACCGGGGAGCTGTTTTTT.

The chain recombines TRBV7-2 with TRBJ1-2, with TRBD1 matching over 11 bases. Germline V gives CDR1 SGHTA, CDR2 FQGNSA. The CDR3 has 16 amino acids. V was clipped by 5 bases and J by 8 bases; unmatched bases: 13. The CDR3: CASSTDRDRGRRGYTF. The CDR3 DNA reads TGTGCCAGCAGCACAGACCGGGACAGGGGGAGAAGAGGCTACACCTTC. Complete variable domain (other parts from reference TRBV7-2 and TRBJ1-2): GAGVSQSPSNKVTEKGKDVELRCDPISGHTALYWYRQSLGQGLEFLIYFQGNSAPDKSGLPSDRFSAERTGGSVSTLTIQRTQQEDSAVYLCASSTDRDRGRRGYTFGSGTRLTVV.

The chain carries TRBV9 and TRBJ1-1; D is unclear. This CDR3 spans 13 amino acids. Trimming took 4 bases from V and 3 from J, leaving 10 bases between them. Germline values: CDR1 SGDLS, CDR2 YYNGEE. The DNA of the CDR3 is TGTGCCAGCAGCCCCCGGTCGGACACTGAAGCTTTCTTT. It is translated as CASSPRSDTEAFF. Full variable domain (outside the CDR3, taken from reference TRBV9 and TRBJ1-1): DSGVTQTPKHLITATGQRVTLRCSPRSGDLSVYWYQQSLDQGLQFLIQYYNGEERAKGNILERFSAQQFPDLHSELNLSSLELGDSALYFCASSPRSDTEAFFGQGTRLTVV.

The V gene is TRBV7-9, the J gene TRBJ1-4; maybe TRBD1 (6 bases). Germline CDR1 is SEHNR and CDR2 is FQNEAQ (reference sequence). This CDR3 is built from 15 residues. V was clipped by 0 bases and J by 3 bases, with 8 bases between them. Here the CDR3 reads CASSLASGANEKLFF. The CDR3 DNA reads as TGTGCCAGCAGCTTAGCGTCAGGGGCTAATGAAAAACTGTTTTTT.

This clonotype has just a few counts. The chain joins TRBV4-2 to TRBJ1-2; D ambiguous. CDR3 size: 14 residues. V was trimmed by 1 base and J by 8 bases, leaving 14 bases between them. From germline, CDR1 is LGHNA and CDR2 YNFKEQ. In nucleotides, the CDR3 is TGTGCCAGCAGCCAAGGAGGAGCCTCGGGGGGCTACACCTTC. Its translation: CASSQGGASGGYTF.

This clonotype was counted at least ten times. The rearrangement links TRBV11-2 to TRBJ2-1; D is unclear. The CDR3 covers 15 residues. CDR1 and CDR2 from the germline V gene are SGHAT and FQNNGV. With 3 bases removed from V and 8 bases from J, the gap between germline ends came to 17 bases. The CDR3: CASSFSKHGLDEQFF. The CDR3 nucleotides are TGTGCCAGCAGCTTCAGTAAACACGGGTTGGATGAGCAGTTCTTC.

This clonotype has a handful of counts. This chain joins TRBV6-2 or TRBV6-3 and TRBJ2-7, with 9 positions matching TRBD1. The CDR3 extends over 18 amino acids. Unmatched junction bases numbered 23, after V lost 7 bases and J lost 7 bases. CDR1 and CDR2 (germline): MNHEY, SVGEGT. Written as DNA, the CDR3 is TGTGCCAGCACCGCCGGCGAGAAGGTACCGGGACAGGGAAAAGAGCAGTACGTC. Its protein product is CASTAGEKVPGQGKEQYV.

This clonotype was observed at least ten times. DNA for the CDR3: TGTGCCAGCACCCAAACCGGGGGCACAGATACGCAGTATTTT. It encodes CASTQTGGTDTQYF. The rearrangement links TRBV6-5 to TRBJ2-3, with a tentative D call TRBD2 (5 bases). V was pared by 7 bases and J by 1 base, with 12 bases between. The CDR3 is made up of 14 amino acids. In germline, CDR1 is MNHEY, CDR2 SVGAGI.

Ten or more counts support this clonotype. This rearrangement joins TRBV5-1 to TRBJ1-5; TRBD1 matches 7 bases. The CDR3 is made up of 15 amino acids. The V and J ends lost 0 bases and 5 bases, in that order; junction bases with no gene match: 5. Germline V gene data show CDR1 as SGHRS and CDR2 as YFSETQ. CDR3: CASSLEGDRDQPQHF. The CDR3 nucleotides read TGCGCCAGCAGCTTGGAGGGGGACAGAGATCAGCCCCAGCATTTT.

This clonotype has ten or more counts. The chain employs TRBV20-1 and TRBJ2-5; D possibly corresponds to TRBD1 (6 bases). The CDR3 sequence is 14 residues long. V was clipped by 6 bases and J by 5 bases, with 19 bases between them. Germline V CDR1 and CDR2: DFQATT, SNEGSKA (reference sequence). For the CDR3, the DNA is TGCAGTGCCCTAAATCGGCAGAGGGGGGAGACCCAGTACTTC. Protein sequence: CSALNRQRGETQYF.

A few counts support this clonotype. The rearrangement uses TRBV6-2 or TRBV6-3 and TRBJ2-7, with D possibly being TRBD2 (6 bases). V was pared by 0 bases and J by 4 bases, with 7 bases between. The CDR3 loop spans 13 amino acids. Germline values: CDR1 MNHEY, CDR2 SVGEGT. Written as DNA, the CDR3 is TGTGCCAGCAGTTACTCCGGGACTTACGAGCAGTACGTC. It yields the protein CASSYSGTYEQYV.

This clonotype turned up a few times. This sequence joins TRBV7-6 and TRBJ2-1; D not certain. Germline assignment: CDR1 SGHVS and CDR2 FNYEAQ. The CDR3 extends over 15 amino acids. Trimming shortened V by 3 bases and J by 10 bases, and 19 bases separated the two germline ends. The CDR3 is CASSFPMTQSREQFF. CDR3 coding DNA: TGTGCCAGCAGCTTCCCCATGACACAGAGTCGAGAGCAGTTCTTC.

The chain recombines TRBV6-2 or TRBV6-3 with TRBJ2-1; either TRBD1 or TRBD2 may fit D (5 bases each). Germline CDR1 MNHEY, CDR2 SVGEGT. This CDR3 is 14 amino acids long. V lost 0 bases, J lost 5 bases, and 8 bases lay in between. The CDR3 protein is CASSYSGPNNEQFF. Here the CDR3 DNA reads TGTGCCAGCAGTTACTCGGGACCCAACAATGAGCAGTTCTTC.

V and J are TRBV11-2 and TRBJ1-2, with 7 bases matching TRBD1. V gave up 4 bases and J gave up 4 bases; unmatched junction bases: 6. Looked up from germline, CDR1 is SGHAT and CDR2 is FQNNGV. This CDR3 comprises 14 residues. DNA for the CDR3: TGTGCCAGCAGCTCCGCAGGGGGTTTCTATGGCTACACCTTC. Translated: CASSSAGGFYGYTF. Complete variable domain (other parts from reference TRBV11-2 and TRBJ1-2): EAGVAQSPRYKIIEKRQSVAFWCNPISGHATLYWYQQILGQGPKLLIQFQNNGVVDDSQLPKDRFSAERLKGVDSTLKIQPAKLEDSAVYLCASSSAGGFYGYTFGSGTRLTVV.

This clonotype was seen a handful of times. The CDR3, as DNA: TGTGCCAGCAGCAAAACCGAGGGTATCACTCAGCCCCAGCATTTT. This codes for CASSKTEGITQPQHF. The V gene is TRBV7-8, the J gene TRBJ1-5, with D unclear. Germline V gene sequence: CDR1 SGHVS, CDR2 FQNEAQ. The ends were cut back, 5 bases at V and 6 bases at J, with 17 bases in the middle. There are 15 residues in the CDR3.

This clonotype was picked up a small number of times. This chain links TRBV27 with TRBJ1-1; no definite D call. Germline V CDR1 and CDR2: MNHEY, SMNVEV (reference sequence). The length of the CDR3 is 13 residues. V lost 3 bases, J lost 6 bases, and 11 bases lay in between. The CDR3 region has the DNA TGTGCCAGCAGTTTCCGGTATGCGGCTGAAGCTTTCTTT. Protein product: CASSFRYAAEAFF.

This clonotype was observed many times. J is TRBJ2-3 and V is TRBV7-2, with 14 bases identical to TRBD2. V dropped 5 bases and J dropped 5; count of bases not matched to a gene: 9. The CDR3 is made up of 17 amino acids. Looked up from germline, CDR1 is SGHTA and CDR2 is FQGNSA. DNA of the CDR3: TGTGCCAGCAGCCCCCCCGGACTAGCGGGGGGTGGAGATACGCAGTATTTT. As protein: CASSPPGLAGGGDTQYF. Complete variable domain (other parts from reference TRBV7-2 and TRBJ2-3): GAGVSQSPSNKVTEKGKDVELRCDPISGHTALYWYRQSLGQGLEFLIYFQGNSAPDKSGLPSDRFSAERTGGSVSTLTIQRTQQEDSAVYLCASSPPGLAGGGDTQYFGPGTRLTVL.

This clonotype turned up a few times. The rearrangement uses TRBV12-3 or TRBV12-4 and TRBJ2-3; a possible D gene is TRBD2 (5 bases). Trimming removed 3 bases at V and 4 bases at J, with 17 bases between. The CDR3 runs 16 residues. Here the CDR3 DNA reads TGTGCCAGCAGTTTCCCTAGCAGTACTGTTTCAGATACGCAGTATTTT. It yields the protein CASSFPSSTVSDTQYF.

CDR3 protein: CAIRGQAYEQYF. The DNA of the CDR3 is TGTGCCATCAGAGGACAAGCCTACGAGCAGTACTTC. The gene calls are TRBV10-3 and TRBJ2-7; D is perhaps TRBD1 (5 bases). The V and J ends lost 6 bases and 2 bases respectively, with 8 bases between them. Germline V lookup: CDR1 ENHRY, CDR2 SYGVKD. CDR3 length equals 12 residues.